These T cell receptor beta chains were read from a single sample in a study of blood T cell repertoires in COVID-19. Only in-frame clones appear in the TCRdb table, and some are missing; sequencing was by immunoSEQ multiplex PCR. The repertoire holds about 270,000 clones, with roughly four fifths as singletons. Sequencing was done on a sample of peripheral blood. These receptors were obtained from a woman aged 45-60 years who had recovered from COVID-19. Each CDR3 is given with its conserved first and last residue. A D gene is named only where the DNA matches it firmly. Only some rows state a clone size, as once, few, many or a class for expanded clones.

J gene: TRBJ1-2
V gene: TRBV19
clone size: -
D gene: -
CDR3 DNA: TGTGCCAGTAGTACATCCAGACATCTGACTAACTATGGCTACACCTTC
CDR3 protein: CASSTSRHLTNYGYTF

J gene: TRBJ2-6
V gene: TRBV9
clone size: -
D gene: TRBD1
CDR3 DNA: TGTGCCAGCAGCCTACGGACAGGGGGCGCCTCTGGGGCCAACGTCCTGACTTTC
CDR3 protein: CASSLRTGGASGANVLTF

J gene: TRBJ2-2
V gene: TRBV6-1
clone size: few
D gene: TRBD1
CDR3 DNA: TGTGCCAGCAGTGACGGCCAGGGGGCATCCGGGGAGCTGTTTTTT
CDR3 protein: CASSDGQGASGELFF

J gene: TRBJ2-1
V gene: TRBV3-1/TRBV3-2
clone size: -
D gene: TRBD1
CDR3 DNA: TGTGCCAGCAGCCGTGGACAGGGGGCGCTTAATGAGCAGTTCTTC
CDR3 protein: CASSRGQGALNEQFF

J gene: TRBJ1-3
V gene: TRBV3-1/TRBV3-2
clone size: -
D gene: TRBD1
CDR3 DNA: TGTGCCAGCAGCCCAGGGTCCGGGACAGGGGGCTCTGGAAACACCATATATTTT
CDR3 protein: CASSPGSGTGGSGNTIYF

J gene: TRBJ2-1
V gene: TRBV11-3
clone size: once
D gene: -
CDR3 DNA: TGTGCCAGCAGCTTAGATTCAGGGACTAATGAGCAGTTCTTC
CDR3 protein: CASSLDSGTNEQFF

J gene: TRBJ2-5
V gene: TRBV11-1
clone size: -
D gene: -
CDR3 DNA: TGTGCCAGCAGCTCTCACACAGGGCACCAAGAGACCCAGTACTTC
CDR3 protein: CASSSHTGHQETQYF

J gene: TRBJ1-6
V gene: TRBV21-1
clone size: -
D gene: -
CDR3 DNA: TGTGCCAGCAGCAATAAGAGACCCCGAAGACAATGGAATTCACCCCTCCACTTT
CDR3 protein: CASSNKRPRRQWNSPLHF

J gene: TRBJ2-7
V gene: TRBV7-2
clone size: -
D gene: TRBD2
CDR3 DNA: TGTGCCAGCAGCGCACTAGCGGGGGGGGCCTACGAGCAGTACTTC
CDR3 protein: CASSALAGGAYEQYF

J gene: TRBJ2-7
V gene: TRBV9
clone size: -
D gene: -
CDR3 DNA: TGTGCCAGCAGCCCGTTAGCAGGGGGCGGGGGCCCTTACGAGCAGTACTTC
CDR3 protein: CASSPLAGGGGPYEQYF

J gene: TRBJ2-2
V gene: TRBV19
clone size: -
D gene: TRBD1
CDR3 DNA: TGTGCCAGTAGTAGAGGACAGGGGGCCAACGGGCTGTTTTTT
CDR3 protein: CASSRGQGANGLFF

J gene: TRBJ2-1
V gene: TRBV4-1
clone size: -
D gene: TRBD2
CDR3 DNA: TGCGCCAGCAGCCGCGGGGGGGGTTACAATGAGCAGTTCTTC
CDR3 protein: CASSRGGGYNEQFF

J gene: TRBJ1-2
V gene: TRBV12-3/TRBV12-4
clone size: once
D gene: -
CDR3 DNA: TGTGCCAGCAGTTTAAGCAGCGACAGCCGCTACACCTTC
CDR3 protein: CASSLSSDSRYTF

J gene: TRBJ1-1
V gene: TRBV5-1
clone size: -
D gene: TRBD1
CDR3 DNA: TGCGCCAGCCGTCAGGGGGTTTCCACTGAAGCTTTCTTT
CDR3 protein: CASRQGVSTEAFF

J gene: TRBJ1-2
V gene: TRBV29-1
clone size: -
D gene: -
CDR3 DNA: TGCAGCGTTGAGAAGTGGGCCGGGGAGGGGTATGGCTACACCTTC
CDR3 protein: CSVEKWAGEGYGYTF

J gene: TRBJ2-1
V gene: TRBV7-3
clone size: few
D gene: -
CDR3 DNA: TGTGCCAGCAGCTTAACCCCGGGTTACGCCAATGAGCAGTTCTTC
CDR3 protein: CASSLTPGYANEQFF

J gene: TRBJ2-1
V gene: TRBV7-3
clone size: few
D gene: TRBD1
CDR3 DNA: TGTGCCAGCAGCCAGGGACAGGATTACAATGAGCAGTTCTTC
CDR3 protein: CASSQGQDYNEQFF

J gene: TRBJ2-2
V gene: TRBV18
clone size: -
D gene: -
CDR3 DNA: TGTGCCAGCTCACCTGGTTGGGACACGAACACCGGGGAGCTGTTTTTT
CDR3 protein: CASSPGWDTNTGELFF

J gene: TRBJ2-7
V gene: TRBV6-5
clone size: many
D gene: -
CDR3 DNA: TGTGCCAGCAGCCGGAGGGGCTACCGATCCGGCGAGCAGTACTTC
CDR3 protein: CASSRRGYRSGEQYF

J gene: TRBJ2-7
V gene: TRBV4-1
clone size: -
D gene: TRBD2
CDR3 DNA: TGCGCCAGCAGCCGGCCCGGGAGCGGGACTGACGAGCAGTACTTC
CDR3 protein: CASSRPGSGTDEQYF

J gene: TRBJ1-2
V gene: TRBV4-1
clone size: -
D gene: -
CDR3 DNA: TGCGCCAGCAGCCAAGAAGCTTATGGCTACACCTTC
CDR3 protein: CASSQEAYGYTF

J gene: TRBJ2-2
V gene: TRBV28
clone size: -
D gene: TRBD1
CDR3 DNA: TGTGCCAGCCGACGCGCAGGGGGCGCTTGGACCGGGGAGCTGTTTTTT
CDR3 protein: CASRRAGGAWTGELFF